The 16 T cell receptor beta chains reported below all come from one sample, sequenced in a study of blood T cell repertoires in COVID-19. Produced via immunoSEQ multiplex PCR; TCRdb's table is partial and in-frame only. Of around 200,000 clones in the sample, over 70% were seen once. Sequenced input: peripheral blood. All receptors derive from a man aged 35-49 years with active or convalescent COVID-19.

The rearrangement links TRBV19 to TRBJ1-1; D not certain. The CDR3 loop spans 13 amino acids. The germline gives CDR1 LNHDA, CDR2 SQIVND (reference sequence). V lost 6 bases and J lost 2, with 10 bases in between. The CDR3 reads CASRMAGNTEAFF. The CDR3 DNA sequence: TGTGCCAGTAGAATGGCAGGCAACACTGAAGCTTTCTTT. The variable domain in full, with the rest retrieved from reference TRBV19 and TRBJ1-1, is DGGITQSPKYLFRKEGQNVTLSCEQNLNHDAMYWYRQDPGQGLRLIYYSQIVNDFQKGDIAEGYSVSREKKESFPLTVTSAQKNPTAFYLCASRMAGNTEAFFGQGTRLTVV.

This clone was seen only once. The chain carries TRBV29-1 and TRBJ1-3; possible D gene TRBD1, 6 bases. Germline V gives CDR1 SQVTM, CDR2 ANQGSEA. Trimming removed 6 bases from V and 4 bases from J, with 13 bases in between. The CDR3 is 13 amino acids. CDR3 sequence: CSVQQGRGNTIYF. The CDR3, as DNA: TGCAGCGTCCAACAGGGTCGGGGAAACACCATATATTTT.

This clone came up a few times. This rearrangement joins TRBV3-1 (or the pseudogene TRBV3-2) to TRBJ2-1; 11 nucleotides match TRBD2. This CDR3 spans 14 amino acids. Germline assignment: CDR1 LGHDT and CDR2 YNNKEL (reference sequence). Trimming at V came to 5 bases and at J to 7 bases, leaving 4 bases not matched to a gene. CDR3 coding DNA: TGTGCCAGCAGCACTAGCGGGAGTGCTAATGAGCAGTTCTTC. This sequence encodes CASSTSGSANEQFF.

The rearrangement uses TRBV4-1 and TRBJ1-2, with D unclear. Looked up from germline, CDR1 is MGHRA and CDR2 is YSYEKL. V shed 10 bases and J shed 4 bases, with 16 bases lying between them. The CDR3 has 13 amino acids. For the CDR3, the DNA is TGCGCCACCCGAACGAACGAGTTCTATGGCTACACCTTC. This codes for CATRTNEFYGYTF.

This chain links TRBV2 with TRBJ2-3; 9 bases are a match to TRBD2. Losses at the gene ends were 8 bases for V and 6 bases for J; bases not matched to a gene: 12. In germline, CDR1 is SNHLY, CDR2 FYNNEI. This CDR3 has 15 residues. The CDR3 DNA reads as TGTGCCAGCGGGCCGGGACTAGCCCCAACGGATACGCAGTATTTT. It codes for CASGPGLAPTDTQYF.

On this clone itself: In the same sample, other DNA sequences code for this CDR3. CDR3 in amino acids: CASSLDRGYGYTF. DNA of the CDR3: TGTGCCAGCAGTTTGGACAGGGGCTATGGCTACACCTTC. The chain links TRBV6-5 to TRBJ1-2, with 9 bases identical to TRBD1. The CDR3 loop spans 13 amino acids. J was trimmed by 4 bases and V by 4 bases; bases with no gene match: 1. Germline CDR1 and CDR2: MNHEY and SVGAGI.

This clone came up once. The chain recombines TRBV13 with TRBJ1-1; D is unresolved. This CDR3 contains 11 residues. V shed 5 bases and J shed 7 bases, with 8 bases lying between them. Germline CDR1 PRHDT, CDR2 FYEKMQ (reference sequence). CDR3: CASSRGSEAFF. The DNA for the CDR3 is TGTGCCAGCAGCAGAGGGAGTGAAGCTTTCTTT. Complete variable domain (other parts from reference TRBV13 and TRBJ1-1): AAGVIQSPRHLIKEKRETATLKCYPIPRHDTVYWYQQGPGQDPQFLISFYEKMQSDKGSIPDRFSAQQFSDYHSELNMSSLELGDSALYFCASSRGSEAFFGQGTRLTVV.

The CDR3 bases are TGTGCCAGCAGCTTAGAAGGGACAGACTATGGCTACACCTTC. Translated: CASSLEGTDYGYTF. The genes are TRBV7-9 and TRBJ1-2; 7 bases align to TRBD1. There are 14 residues in the CDR3. V was clipped by 1 base and J by 3 bases; unmatched bases: 2. Germline-derived CDR1 and CDR2 are SEHNR and FQNEAQ (reference sequence).

The chain is built from TRBV12-3 or TRBV12-4 and TRBJ1-3; D is unresolved. This CDR3 region has 12 residues. Trimming stripped 6 bases from V and 4 bases from J, with 7 bases between. The CDR3 DNA reads TGTGCCAGCAGAAGAGCAGGAAACACCATATATTTT. It translates to CASRRAGNTIYF.

The chain joins TRBV7-2 to TRBJ2-5, with D possibly matching TRBD1 (6 bases). The germline V and J ends were trimmed by 1 base and 2 bases, with 8 bases remaining between them. CDR1 is SGHTA and CDR2 is FQGNSA in the germline V gene. This CDR3 contains 14 residues. The CDR3 nucleotides are TGTGCCAGCAGCTTAGTTGGGACACAAGAGACCCAGTACTTC. It is translated as CASSLVGTQETQYF.

This chain uses TRBV30 with TRBJ1-2; D call uncertain. CDR3 size: 12 residues. Trimming left V 7 bases short and J 1 base short, with 10 bases between. CDR1 is GTSNPN, CDR2 SVGIG, per germline (reference sequence). For the CDR3, the DNA is TGTGCCTATAGGGAGGATAACTATGGCTACACCTTC. Translated: CAYREDNYGYTF.

This clone was recorded a few times. This chain uses TRBV5-4 with TRBJ1-2, with 7 bases that match TRBD1. Germline trimming cut 4 bases from V and 4 bases from J; bases unmatched to any gene: 13. This CDR3 spans 16 amino acids. Germline assignment: CDR1 SGHNT and CDR2 YYREEE (reference sequence). The chain's CDR3 is CASSTQRQGRTYGYTF. As DNA, the CDR3 is TGTGCCAGCAGCACACAAAGACAGGGACGGACCTATGGCTACACCTTC.

The chain is built from TRBV5-4 and TRBJ2-5; weak D call: TRBD1 (6 bases). V lost 3 bases to trimming and J lost 2 bases, with 11 bases between them. Germline V gives CDR1 SGHNT, CDR2 YYREEE (reference sequence). CDR3 length equals 14 residues. The CDR3 nucleotides are TGTGCCAGCAGCTCCCGGACAGCACAAGAGACCCAGTACTTC. Translation gives CASSSRTAQETQYF.

The V and J genes are TRBV11-3 and TRBJ2-1; 8 bases match TRBD2. Germline loops: CDR1 SGHNT, CDR2 YENEEA. CDR3 size: 16 residues. V lost 0 bases and J lost 4; bases outside the gene matches: 5. CDR3 loop: CASSLETSGPYNEQFF. CDR3 in DNA: TGTGCCAGCAGCTTAGAAACTAGCGGCCCTTACAATGAGCAGTTCTTC.

The chain has TRBV5-1 and TRBJ1-6; TRBD1 matches 7 bases. Germline V gene data show CDR1 as SGHRS and CDR2 as YFSETQ. V lost 0 bases, J lost 14 bases, and 8 bases stayed unmatched. This CDR3 is built from 14 residues. The chain's CDR3 is CASSLAGTGETLHF. CDR3 nucleotides: TGCGCCAGCAGCTTGGCCGGCACAGGGGAAACCCTCCACTTT. The full variable domain, completed using reference TRBV5-1 and TRBJ1-6, is KAGVTQTPRYLIKTRGQQVTLSCSPISGHRSVSWYQQTPGQGLQFLFEYFSETQRNKGNFPGRFSGRQFSNSRSEMNVSTLELGDSALYLCASSLAGTGETLHFGNGTRLTVT.

On this clone itself: Other DNA sequences in this sample translate to the same CDR3. The rearrangement joins TRBV6-5 to TRBJ1-3; 7 bases fit TRBD1. The germline V gene encodes CDR1 MNHEY and CDR2 SVGAGI. Germline trimming cut 0 bases from V and 4 bases from J; bases unmatched to any gene: 0. The CDR3 runs 14 residues. CDR3 sequence reads: CASSYSDRGNTIYF. The CDR3 coding sequence is TGTGCCAGCAGTTACTCGGACAGGGGAAACACCATATATTTT.